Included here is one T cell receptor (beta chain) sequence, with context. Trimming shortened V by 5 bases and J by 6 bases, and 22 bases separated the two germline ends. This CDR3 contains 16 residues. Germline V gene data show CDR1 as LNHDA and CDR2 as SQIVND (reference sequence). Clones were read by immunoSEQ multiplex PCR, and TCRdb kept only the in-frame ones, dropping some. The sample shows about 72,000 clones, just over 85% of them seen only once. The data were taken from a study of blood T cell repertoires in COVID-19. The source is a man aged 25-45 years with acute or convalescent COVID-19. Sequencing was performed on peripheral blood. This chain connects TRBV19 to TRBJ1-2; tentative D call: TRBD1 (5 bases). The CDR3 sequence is CASSDDRTPVYDGYTF. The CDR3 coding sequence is TGTGCCAGTAGTGACGATCGGACACCAGTCTACGATGGCTACACCTTC.